One and the same sample provided the 2 T cell receptor beta chains below, sequenced in a study of regulatory T cells in long-lasting Graves disease. Documented time point: newly diagnosed GD, antithyroid drugs for less than 3 months. RNA from PBMCs was the source of the TCR library. The authors built TCR beta libraries using iRepertoire HTBI primers and Arm-PCR of CDR3 regions. TCRdb called the multiplex PCR reads again in MiXCR, with one record for every CDR3 protein. The data show roughly 360,000 distinct CDR3 sequences, with roughly 10% seen just once and 18% held by the top ten. A further study also used this sample, focusing on T cells in Graves' hyperthyroidism and ophthalmopathy.

This material consisted of peripheral blood mononuclear cells (PBMCs), taken at new diagnosis, from a patient treated with antithyroid drugs. The source is a young woman with Graves disease.

V usage is TRBV10-3 and J usage is TRBJ1-1; D ambiguous. Trimming removed 0 bases at V and 1 base at J, with 6 bases between. CDR1 is ENHRY, CDR2 SYGVKD, per germline. This CDR3 spans 14 amino acids. The CDR3 DNA follows: TGTGCCATCAGTGAGTCGAATGGGAACACTGAAGCTTTCTTT. This sequence encodes CAISESNGNTEAFF.

The chain uses TRBV7-2 and TRBJ2-7; D is perhaps TRBD1 or TRBD2 (6 bases each). The V end was cut by 2 bases, the J end by 7 bases, with 15 bases between. This CDR3 is built from 14 residues. Looked up from germline, CDR1 is SGHTA and CDR2 is FQGNSA. The CDR3 bases are TGTGCCAGCAGCTTAAGTACGGGGGCAGGAGAGCAGTACTTC. Protein sequence: CASSLSTGAGEQYF.